Each of the 8 T cell receptor beta chains below was sequenced from the same sample in a study of blood T cell repertoires in COVID-19. Produced via immunoSEQ multiplex PCR; TCRdb's table is partial and in-frame only. The sample shows fewer than 500,000 clones, 70% to 90% of them seen only once. Source material: PBMCs or T cells enriched from blood (not recorded which). The source is a young woman with acute COVID-19.

This rearrangement joins TRBV11-3 to TRBJ1-2; 11 bases line up with TRBD1. The CDR3 has 14 residues. V lost 4 bases and J lost 7; bases outside the gene matches: 5. Germline loops: CDR1 SGHNT, CDR2 YENEEA. The CDR3 DNA reads TGTGCCAGCAGCTCCTCGGACAGGGGGCTTGGCTACACCTTC. Residues: CASSSSDRGLGYTF.

This chain joins TRBV3-1 (or the pseudogene TRBV3-2) and TRBJ2-1; TRBD2 agrees at 8 bases. CDR3 length: 15 amino acids. V was pared by 6 bases and J by 4 bases, with 8 bases of the junction left unmatched. Looked up from germline, CDR1 is LGHDT and CDR2 is YNNKEL (reference sequence). The CDR3 sequence is CASSFSGGGYNEQFF. For the CDR3, the DNA is TGTGCCAGCAGTTTCTCCGGCGGGGGGTACAATGAGCAGTTCTTC.

V and J are TRBV4-3 and TRBJ2-1; 7 nucleotides line up with TRBD2. The CDR3 has 15 residues. Germline trimming cut 4 bases from V and 5 bases from J; bases unmatched to any gene: 8. CDR1 is LGHNA, CDR2 YSLEER, per germline. The CDR3: CASSLWVGGDNEQFF. CDR3 DNA sequence: TGCGCCAGCAGCCTCTGGGTGGGAGGGGACAATGAGCAGTTCTTC.

The chain carries TRBV13 and TRBJ2-1; 10 nucleotides match TRBD2. Germline V CDR1 and CDR2: PRHDT, FYEKMQ (reference sequence). V was clipped by 8 bases and J by 8 bases; unmatched bases: 12. CDR3 length: 15 residues. CDR3 loop: CASSLAGARVYEQFF. DNA of the CDR3: TGTGCCAGCTCGCTAGCGGGGGCCCGCGTATATGAGCAGTTCTTC.

V usage is TRBV3-1 (or the pseudogene TRBV3-2) and J usage is TRBJ2-1; D is uncertain. CDR1 and CDR2 from the germline V gene are LGHDT and YNNKEL (reference sequence). The germline V and J ends were trimmed by 1 base and 1 base, with 14 bases remaining between them. This CDR3 spans 17 amino acids. CDR3 bases: TGTGCCAGCAGCCAAGGGCTACAAGCGTTTTCCTACAATGAGCAGTTCTTC. Amino acids: CASSQGLQAFSYNEQFF.

The chain employs TRBV7-2 and TRBJ2-5; a possible D gene is TRBD2 (5 bases). The CDR3 is 13 residues long. V was cut by 6 bases and J by 6 bases, with 14 bases left in between. Germline CDR1 is SGHTA and CDR2 is FQGNSA. CDR3 residues: CASSSLDGKTQYF. The CDR3 region has the DNA TGTGCCAGCAGTTCCCTAGACGGGAAGACCCAGTACTTC.

This clone appeared a single time. This rearrangement joins TRBV7-9 to TRBJ1-6; 10 bases fit TRBD1. V was pared by 0 bases and J by 11 bases, with 7 bases of the junction left unmatched. The CDR3 has 16 amino acids. CDR1 and CDR2 from the germline V gene are SEHNR and FQNEAQ (reference sequence). The CDR3 spells CASSLAQGTGVAPLHF. CDR3 bases: TGTGCCAGCAGCTTAGCGCAGGGGACAGGGGTAGCACCCCTCCACTTT.

V and J are TRBV27 and TRBJ2-7; 11 bases fit TRBD2. Germline V lookup: CDR1 MNHEY, CDR2 SMNVEV (reference sequence). The CDR3 loop spans 16 amino acids. V lost 4 bases and J lost 7; bases outside the gene matches: 12. The CDR3 loop is CASSSLTSGEGREQYF. The CDR3 DNA follows: TGTGCCAGCAGTTCTTTGACTAGCGGGGAGGGCCGGGAGCAGTACTTC.